These 15 T cell receptor beta chains originate from one sample sequenced in a study of Ad26.COV2.S vaccination and SARS-CoV-2 variants. Treatment of the sample: 15 to 20 received Ad26.COV2.S at low or high dose, single or two shots; about 5 received placebo; per-sample allocation not given. Samples analyzed were those drawn on day 63 after the first vaccine or placebo injection. Produced via immunoSEQ multiplex PCR; TCRdb's table is partial and in-frame only. The sample records about 350,000 clones, less than 90% being singletons. Sequences were derived from peripheral blood, sampled in a trial of Ad26.COV2.S vaccine versus placebo. The receptors come from a person between 18 and 60 years old who received the Ad26.COV2.S COVID-19 vaccine or a placebo.

The rearrangement links TRBV30 to TRBJ2-5; D possibly uses TRBD1 or TRBD2 (5 bases each). Trimming stripped 1 base from V and 5 bases from J, with 26 bases between. CDR3 length: 18 amino acids. Looked up from germline, CDR1 is GTSNPN and CDR2 is SVGIG (reference sequence). The chain's CDR3 is CAWSGGFNLRGVGETQYF. The CDR3 DNA sequence: TGTGCCTGGAGTGGAGGTTTTAATCTAAGGGGAGTTGGGGAGACCCAGTACTTC.

The CDR3 DNA follows: TGTGCCAGCAGCGTAGGTTCACTAGCGGGAGCTTTGGAGACCCAGTACTTC. Its translation is CASSVGSLAGALETQYF. This sequence joins TRBV9 and TRBJ2-5, with 11 positions matching TRBD2. CDR1 SGDLS and CDR2 YYNGEE come from the germline V gene. The CDR3 runs to 17 residues. Trimming cost V 0 bases and J 5 bases; bases outside gene matches: 9.

The chain couples TRBV5-5 to TRBJ2-1, with D possibly called TRBD1 or TRBD2 (6 bases each). The CDR3 is made up of 18 amino acids. Trimming left V 0 bases short and J 0 bases short, with 16 bases between. Germline V CDR1 and CDR2: SGHKS, YYEKEE (reference sequence). CDR3 sequence reads: CASSLAGGQVISYNEQFF. Written as DNA, the CDR3 is TGTGCCAGCAGCTTGGCTGGGGGGCAGGTCATCTCCTACAATGAGCAGTTCTTC.

The chain uses TRBV4-1 and TRBJ2-5; either TRBD1 or TRBD2 may fit D (5 bases each). The V gene's germline CDR1 is MGHRA and CDR2 YSYEKL. Trimming took off 0 bases at V and 7 bases at J, with 15 bases between the two ends. The CDR3 has 15 residues. The CDR3 coding sequence is TGCGCCAGCAGCCAAGACAGAGGGGTTCTGGGGACCCAGTACTTC. The encoded protein is CASSQDRGVLGTQYF.

The DNA of the CDR3 is TGCGCCAGCAGACGGGAGATGAACACTGAAGCTTTCTTT. Translation gives CASRREMNTEAFF. The rearrangement joins TRBV10-1 to TRBJ1-1; D not certain. Germline CDR1 is WNHNN and CDR2 is SYGVQD (reference sequence). The V gene lost 6 bases and the J gene lost 0 bases, with 8 bases spanning the gap. The CDR3 spans 13 residues.

The chain uses TRBV12-5 and TRBJ2-1; D remains ambiguous. Germline assignment: CDR1 LGHNT and CDR2 FRNRAP. The CDR3 runs 11 residues. With 5 bases removed from V and 8 bases from J, the gap between germline ends came to 7 bases. The CDR3 loop is CASGPPDEQFF. CDR3 DNA sequence: TGTGCTAGTGGTCCCCCCGATGAGCAGTTCTTC.

The chain links TRBV6-6 to TRBJ2-5; D call uncertain. The CDR3 sequence is 11 residues long. CDR1 MNHNY and CDR2 SVGAGI come from the germline V gene (reference sequence). Trimming cost V 3 bases and J 5 bases, with 4 bases left between them. The CDR3 DNA reads as TGTGCCAGCAGTTATCAGGAGACCCAGTACTTC. This sequence encodes CASSYQETQYF.

The gene calls are TRBV6-5 and TRBJ2-5, with 10 bases that match TRBD1. CDR3 size: 16 residues. The V segment lost 4 bases and the J segment 5 bases; nucleotides outside the gene matches: 10. The germline CDR1 and CDR2 sequences are MNHEY and SVGAGI. The CDR3 nucleotides are TGTGCCAGCAGTTCCCCGGGGACAGGGGAGTTGGAGACCCAGTACTTC. It translates to CASSSPGTGELETQYF.

The gene calls are TRBV7-6 and TRBJ1-6, with unresolved D. Trimming took off 5 bases at V and 7 bases at J, with 12 bases between the two ends. CDR1 is SGHVS and CDR2 is FNYEAQ in the germline V gene. There are 14 residues in the CDR3. In DNA form, the CDR3 reads TGTGCCAGCAGCCCAGGAGGGTGGAATTCACCCCTCCACTTT. The encoded protein is CASSPGGWNSPLHF.

This rearrangement joins TRBV5-1 to TRBJ2-1; TRBD2 agrees at 9 bases. CDR3 length equals 17 residues. CDR1 and CDR2 from the germline V gene are SGHRS and YFSETQ. Losses at the gene ends were 4 bases for V and 0 bases for J; bases not matched to a gene: 8. The CDR3 DNA follows: TGCGCCAGCAGCCCCGAGGGAGCGGGAGGCTCCTACAATGAGCAGTTCTTC. Residues: CASSPEGAGGSYNEQFF.

This chain joins TRBV7-2 and TRBJ1-4; 9 positions agree with TRBD1. The CDR3 is made up of 17 amino acids. The V segment lost 7 bases and the J segment 3 bases; nucleotides outside the gene matches: 12. Germline CDR1 reads SGHTA; CDR2 reads FQGNSA. CDR3 sequence reads: CASNPGTGRGANEKLFF. The CDR3 DNA reads as TGTGCCAGCAACCCCGGGACAGGGAGGGGAGCTAATGAAAAACTGTTTTTT.

The rearrangement uses TRBV6-2 or TRBV6-3 and TRBJ2-1; 14 positions match TRBD2. Germline V CDR1 and CDR2: MNHEY, SVGEGT. The V segment lost 2 bases and the J segment 0 bases; nucleotides outside the gene matches: 9. This CDR3 comprises 20 residues. CDR3 amino acids: CASSYGSWTSGGSSYNEQFF. CDR3 DNA: TGTGCCAGCAGTTACGGGAGTTGGACTAGCGGGGGGAGCTCCTACAATGAGCAGTTCTTC.

V usage is TRBV30 and J usage is TRBJ2-3; D uncertain. Trimming left V 1 base short and J 4 bases short, with 9 bases between. This CDR3 has 13 residues. CDR1 is GTSNPN, CDR2 SVGIG, per germline (reference sequence). The CDR3 loop is CAWSAPMADTQYF. CDR3 DNA sequence: TGTGCCTGGAGTGCCCCTATGGCAGATACGCAGTATTTT.

This rearrangement joins TRBV28 to TRBJ2-7; tentatively, D is TRBD1 or TRBD2 (5 bases each). V lost 7 bases and J 1 base, leaving 14 bases between the germline ends. Germline lookup yields CDR1 MDHEN and CDR2 SYDVKM. The CDR3 runs 14 residues. CDR3 sequence (DNA): TGTGCCAGCACCCCCGGGGCGGTATCCTACGAGCAGTACTTC. Amino acid sequence: CASTPGAVSYEQYF.

The rearrangement joins TRBV5-1 to TRBJ1-2, with D uncertain. V lost 3 bases to trimming and J lost 4 bases, with 16 bases between them. CDR3 length: 15 residues. Germline V lookup: CDR1 SGHRS, CDR2 YFSETQ. CDR3: CASSSAQPTLYGYTF. CDR3 sequence (DNA): TGCGCCAGCAGCTCGGCCCAGCCTACCCTCTATGGCTACACCTTC.